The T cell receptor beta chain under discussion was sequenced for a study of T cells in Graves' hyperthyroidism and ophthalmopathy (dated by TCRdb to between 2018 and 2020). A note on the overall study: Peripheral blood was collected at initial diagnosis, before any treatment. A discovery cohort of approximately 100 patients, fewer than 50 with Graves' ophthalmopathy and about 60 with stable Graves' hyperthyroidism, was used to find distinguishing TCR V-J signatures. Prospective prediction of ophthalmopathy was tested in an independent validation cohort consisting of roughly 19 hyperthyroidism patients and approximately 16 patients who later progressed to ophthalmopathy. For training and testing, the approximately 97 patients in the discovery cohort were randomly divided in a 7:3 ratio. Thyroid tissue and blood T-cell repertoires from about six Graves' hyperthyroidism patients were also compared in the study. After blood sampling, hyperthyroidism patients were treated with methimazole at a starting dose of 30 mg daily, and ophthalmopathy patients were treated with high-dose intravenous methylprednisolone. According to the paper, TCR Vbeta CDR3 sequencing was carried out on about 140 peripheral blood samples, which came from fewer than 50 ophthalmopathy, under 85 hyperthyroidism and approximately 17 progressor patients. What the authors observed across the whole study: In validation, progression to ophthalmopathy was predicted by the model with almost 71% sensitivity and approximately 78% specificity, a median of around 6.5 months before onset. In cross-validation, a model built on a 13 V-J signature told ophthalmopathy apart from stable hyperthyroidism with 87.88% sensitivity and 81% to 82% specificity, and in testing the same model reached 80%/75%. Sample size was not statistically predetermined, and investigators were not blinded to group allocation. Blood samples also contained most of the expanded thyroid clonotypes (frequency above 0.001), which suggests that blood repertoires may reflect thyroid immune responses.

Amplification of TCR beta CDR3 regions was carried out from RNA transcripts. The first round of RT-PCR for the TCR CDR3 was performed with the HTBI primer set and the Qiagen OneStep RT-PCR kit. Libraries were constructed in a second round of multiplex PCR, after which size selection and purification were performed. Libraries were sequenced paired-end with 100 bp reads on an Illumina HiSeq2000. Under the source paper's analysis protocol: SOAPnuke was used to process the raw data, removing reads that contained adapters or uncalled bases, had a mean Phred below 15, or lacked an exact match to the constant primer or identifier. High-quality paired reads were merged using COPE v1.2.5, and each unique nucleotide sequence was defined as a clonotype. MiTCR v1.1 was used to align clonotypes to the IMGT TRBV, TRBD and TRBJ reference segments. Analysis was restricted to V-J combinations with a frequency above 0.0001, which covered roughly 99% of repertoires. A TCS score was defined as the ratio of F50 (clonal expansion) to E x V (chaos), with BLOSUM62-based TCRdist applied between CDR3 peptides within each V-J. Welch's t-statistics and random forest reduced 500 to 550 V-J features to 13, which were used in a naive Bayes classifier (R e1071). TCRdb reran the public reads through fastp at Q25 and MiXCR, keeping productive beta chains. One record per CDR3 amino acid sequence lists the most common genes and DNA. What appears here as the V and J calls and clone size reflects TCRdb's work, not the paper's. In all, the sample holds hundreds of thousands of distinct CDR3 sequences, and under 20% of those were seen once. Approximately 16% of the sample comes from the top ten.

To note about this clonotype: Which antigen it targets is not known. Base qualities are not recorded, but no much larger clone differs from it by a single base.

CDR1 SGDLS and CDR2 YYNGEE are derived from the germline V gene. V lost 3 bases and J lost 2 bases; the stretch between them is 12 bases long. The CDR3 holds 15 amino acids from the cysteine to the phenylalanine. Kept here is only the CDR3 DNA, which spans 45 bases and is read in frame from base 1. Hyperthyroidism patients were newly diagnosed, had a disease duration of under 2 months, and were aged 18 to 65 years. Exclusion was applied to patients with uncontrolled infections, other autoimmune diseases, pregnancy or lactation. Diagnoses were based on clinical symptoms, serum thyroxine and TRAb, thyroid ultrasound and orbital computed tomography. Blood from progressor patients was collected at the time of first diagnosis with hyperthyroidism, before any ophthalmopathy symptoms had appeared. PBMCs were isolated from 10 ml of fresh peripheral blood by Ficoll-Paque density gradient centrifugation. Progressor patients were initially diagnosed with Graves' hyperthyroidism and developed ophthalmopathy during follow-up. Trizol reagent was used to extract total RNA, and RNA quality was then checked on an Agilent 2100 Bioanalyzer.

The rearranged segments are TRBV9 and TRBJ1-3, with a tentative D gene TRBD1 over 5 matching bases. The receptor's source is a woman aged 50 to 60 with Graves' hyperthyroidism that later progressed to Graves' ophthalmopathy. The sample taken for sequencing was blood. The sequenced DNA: TGTGCCAGCAGCGCGGGGGGGGGAACTGGAAACACCATATATTTT. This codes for CASSAGGGTGNTIYF.